This entry lists 17 T cell receptor beta chains sequenced from one sample in a study of T cells in Graves' hyperthyroidism and ophthalmopathy. Amplification yielded TCR beta CDR3 regions, with RNA transcripts as the source. First-round RT-PCR with HTBI primers amplified the TCR CDR3 region. TCRdb redid the calling of the multiplex PCR reads with MiXCR, one entry per CDR3 protein. The data hold about 700,000 distinct CDR3 sequences, with over 40% observed a single time. Sequenced input: peripheral blood or thyroid tissue (not recorded which). Every receptor here comes from an adult man with Graves' disease, either hyperthyroidism or ophthalmopathy (not recorded which).

This clonotype has a count of ten or more. One end of the junction fails to match germline, which may point to a read error. The chain links TRBV7-8 to TRBJ1-5; D not resolved. Germline V gene lookup returns CDR1 SGHVS and CDR2 FQNEAQ. The CDR3 is 16 residues long. CDR3 in amino acids: CASRLEVGVGNQPQHF. As DNA, the CDR3 is TGTGCCAGCAGATTAGAGGTTGGGGTTGGCAATCAGCCCCAGCATTTT.

This clonotype has just a few counts. The chain couples TRBV7-9 to TRBJ1-6; D is unclear. Germline CDR1 is SEHNR and CDR2 is FQNEAQ (reference sequence). Trimming removed 4 bases from V and 10 bases from J, with 14 bases in between. This CDR3 region has 14 residues. The CDR3: CASSSGSIDSPLHF. For the CDR3, the DNA is TGTGCCAGCAGCTCCGGGTCGATTGACTCACCCCTCCACTTT.

The chain joins TRBV7-8 to TRBJ2-5; TRBD2 might be the D (6 bases). The CDR3 runs to 15 residues. CDR1 and CDR2 (germline): SGHVS, FQNEAQ. Trimming took off 5 bases at V and 5 bases at J, with 18 bases between the two ends. CDR3 sequence reads: CASSGTLGGRETQYF. CDR3 sequence (DNA): TGTGCCAGCAGCGGTACTCTGGGAGGCCGGGAGACCCAGTACTTC.

This clonotype has at least ten counts. The rearrangement joins TRBV7-8 to TRBJ2-5, with a weak D call TRBD1 (5 bases). Deletions cut 4 bases from V and 5 bases from J, with 14 bases between. The CDR3 contains 14 residues. In germline, CDR1 is SGHVS, CDR2 FQNEAQ. CDR3 DNA: TGTGCCAGCAGCTCAAGGACAAGGCCCGAGACCCAGTACTTC. It yields the protein CASSSRTRPETQYF.

This clonotype was picked up many times. This sequence joins TRBV24-1 and TRBJ2-5; weak D call: TRBD2 (6 bases). Per germline, CDR1 KGHDR and CDR2 SFDVKD. This CDR3 is 15 amino acids long. V was cut by 5 bases and J by 2 bases, with 14 bases left in between. The CDR3 bases are TGTGCCACCAGTGGTCACCGGGACTGGCAAGAGACCCAGTACTTC. Amino acid sequence: CATSGHRDWQETQYF.

This clonotype was seen more than once but under ten times. J is TRBJ1-5 and V is TRBV10-3, with D unclear. The CDR3 contains 15 residues. Deletions cut 10 bases from V and 3 bases from J, with 19 bases between. The germline V gene has CDR1 ENHRY and CDR2 SYGVKD. The DNA for the CDR3 is TGTGCCAGCAGCCCGACCGCTGCCCTCAATCAGCCCCAGCATTTT. It translates to CASSPTAALNQPQHF.

The gene calls are TRBV19 and TRBJ1-2; 8 bases are shared with TRBD1. V lost 7 bases to trimming and J lost 4 bases; unmatched junction nucleotides: 11. The CDR3 is 15 residues long. Germline V gives CDR1 LNHDA, CDR2 SQIVND (reference sequence). CDR3 bases: TGTGCCAGTACCCCTGAGACAGGGGAAAGCTATGGCTACACCTTC. Its translation: CASTPETGESYGYTF.

The DNA of the CDR3 is TGTGCCAGCGACAGGGGTCCCCTCCACTTT. Its protein is CASDRGPLHF. The chain is built from TRBV25-1 and TRBJ1-6; TRBD1 matches 8 bases. Germline loops: CDR1 MGHDK, CDR2 SYGVNS. Unmatched junction bases numbered 1, after V lost 8 bases and J lost 13 bases. The CDR3 covers 10 residues.

The V gene is TRBV11-2, the J gene TRBJ2-7, with 9 bases identical to TRBD1. V lost 6 bases and J lost 6; bases outside the gene matches: 9. This CDR3 is built from 14 residues. Germline V gives CDR1 SGHAT, CDR2 FQNNGV. The CDR3, as DNA: TGTGCCAGCAGTCCCCGGGACAGGGTACGCGAGCAGTACTTC. This codes for CASSPRDRVREQYF.

The V and J genes are TRBV11-2 and TRBJ1-5; D not certain. Trimming cost V 5 bases and J 5 bases, with 7 bases left between them. Germline V CDR1 and CDR2: SGHAT, FQNNGV. The CDR3 totals 12 residues. CDR3 sequence reads: CASSGIHQPQHF. CDR3 sequence (DNA): TGTGCCAGCAGCGGGATTCATCAGCCCCAGCATTTT.

The chain links TRBV5-1 to TRBJ2-5, with 7 bases matching TRBD1. This CDR3 contains 17 residues. Germline-derived CDR1 and CDR2 are SGHRS and YFSETQ. After removal of 4 bases from V and 1 base from J, the junction contained 13 bases not matched to a gene. CDR3 region: CASSRTVTGILQETQYF. DNA for the CDR3: TGCGCCAGCAGCCGCACAGTGACAGGGATACTCCAAGAGACCCAGTACTTC.

This chain joins TRBV10-3 and TRBJ2-6; a possible D gene is TRBD1 (6 bases). The ends were cut back, 10 bases at V and 5 bases at J, with 15 bases in the middle. The germline gives CDR1 ENHRY, CDR2 SYGVKD. The CDR3 consists of 14 residues. CDR3 nucleotides: TGTGCCAGCACCCACCGGGACAGGGCCAACGTCCTGACTTTC. Translated, it gives CASTHRDRANVLTF.

This clonotype was seen many times. The chain links TRBV12-3 or TRBV12-4 to TRBJ2-5, with D tentatively TRBD1 or TRBD2 (5 bases each). Trimming stripped 5 bases from V and 7 bases from J, with 14 bases between. The CDR3 is 13 residues long. CDR3 loop: CASSRDGPGTQYF. As DNA, the CDR3 is TGTGCCAGCAGTCGGGACGGCCCTGGGACCCAGTACTTC.

The gene calls are TRBV19 and TRBJ2-5, with TRBD2 matching over 9 bases. Germline trimming cut 5 bases from V and 5 bases from J; bases unmatched to any gene: 9. Per the germline V gene, CDR1 is LNHDA and CDR2 is SQIVND (reference sequence). The CDR3 length is 15 residues. The CDR3 is CASSATGLAVETQYF. The CDR3 nucleotides are TGTGCCAGTAGTGCAACGGGACTAGCTGTGGAGACCCAGTACTTC.

The DNA for the CDR3 is TGCGCCAGCAGCTTGGAACACCCGAGGGTCTCTGGAAACACCATATATTTT. Translation: CASSLEHPRVSGNTIYF. This chain uses TRBV5-1 with TRBJ1-3; D gene unclear. The V and J ends lost 0 bases and 0 bases respectively, with 13 bases between them. This CDR3 has 17 amino acids. CDR1 SGHRS and CDR2 YFSETQ come from the germline V gene.

The rearrangement links TRBV19 to TRBJ1-5; D is undetermined. From germline, CDR1 is LNHDA and CDR2 SQIVND (reference sequence). V was pared by 2 bases and J by 2 bases, with 10 bases between. The length of the CDR3 is 15 residues. The CDR3 nucleotides read TGTGCCAGTAGTATATCATGGGGAGGCAATCAGCCCCAGCATTTT. It yields the protein CASSISWGGNQPQHF. Complete variable domain (other parts from reference TRBV19 and TRBJ1-5): DGGITQSPKYLFRKEGQNVTLSCEQNLNHDAMYWYRQDPGQGLRLIYYSQIVNDFQKGDIAEGYSVSREKKESFPLTVTSAQKNPTAFYLCASSISWGGNQPQHFGDGTRLSIL.

With respect to this clonotype: One end of the junction varies from germline; a read error may be responsible. The V gene is TRBV7-6, the J gene TRBJ2-7, with 12 bases identical to TRBD2. This CDR3 is built from 16 residues. CDR1 and CDR2 from the germline V gene are SGHVS and FNYEAQ. In DNA form, the CDR3 reads TGTGCTAGCAGCTTAGGGGAGACTAGCGGGAGTCAAGAGCAGTACTTC. Residues: CASSLGETSGSQEQYF.